This TCR beta chain was identified in a study of CD4 T cells in relation to SARS-CoV-2 and coronaviruses. Overall study context: ViraFEST: approximately 10-day antigen culture of PBMCs, then TCR beta CDR3 sequencing.

A remark on this clone: Its target is unknown.

The germline CDR1 and CDR2 sequences are SGHDT and YYEEEE. The CDR3 runs 14 residues. The ends lost 7 bases at V and 8 bases at J; junction bases unmatched: 6. Before the COVID-19 pandemic, during about 2011-2019, CD4+ T cells were taken from unexposed donors. After roughly ten days of culture, CD4+ T cells were isolated. Unexposed-donor CD4+ T cells were probed with SARS-CoV-2 S/N and four cold-coronavirus spikes, cells permitting. Each well had approximately 2.1 million PBMCs in 5% human AB serum with IL-2. The assay was immunoSEQ multiplex PCR, and TCRdb's table has in-frame clones only and misses some. Of 20,000 to 30,000 clones in the sample, roughly 74% were seen once.

The sample taken for sequencing was CD4+ T cells from PBMCs, cultured in vitro. This sequence originates from a human donor in good health. The chain combines TRBV5-6 with TRBJ2-3, with TRBD2 identical over 14 bases. The CDR3 DNA is TGTGCCAGCCGCACGGGACTAGCGGGAGTTACGCAGTATTTT. It encodes CASRTGLAGVTQYF.